The 9 T cell receptor beta chains in this list originate from one sample, sequenced in a study of T cells after somatic rescue of genetic block. Clones were sequenced by immunoSEQ multiplex PCR, and TCRdb holds only the in-frame ones, with some missing. The data contain about 67,000 clones, 92% of them singletons. The sample taken for sequencing was peripheral blood mononuclear cells (PBMCs). The receptors originated from a man between 35 and 55 years old.

The rearrangement joins TRBV7-9 to TRBJ1-1, with D unresolved. CDR3 length equals 16 residues. Trimming took 1 base from V and 2 from J, leaving 14 bases between them. The germline CDR1 and CDR2 sequences are SEHNR and FQNEAQ (reference sequence). The CDR3 region is CASSLGPSRVNTEAFF. CDR3 DNA sequence: TGTGCCAGCAGCTTAGGCCCCTCCCGCGTTAACACTGAAGCTTTCTTT.

The chain's CDR3 is CATTRTGQGFAEQFF. In nucleotides, the CDR3 is TGTGCCACAACACGTACGGGACAGGGTTTCGCTGAGCAGTTCTTC. The V call is TRBV5-4, the J call TRBJ2-1; 9 bases agree with TRBD1. Germline CDR1 and CDR2: SGHNT and YYREEE (reference sequence). Trimming removed 9 bases from V and 9 bases from J; junction bases left unmatched: 16. The CDR3 is made up of 15 amino acids.

This rearrangement joins TRBV7-2 to TRBJ2-7; 7 nucleotides agree with TRBD1. Per the germline V gene, CDR1 is SGHTA and CDR2 is FQGNSA. The CDR3 runs to 14 residues. V gave up 5 bases and J gave up 0 bases; unmatched junction bases: 4. This CDR3 reads CASSRDRDSYEQYF. Written as DNA, the CDR3 is TGTGCCAGCAGCAGGGACAGAGACTCCTACGAGCAGTACTTC.

The chain recombines TRBV7-3 with TRBJ2-3, with D possibly being TRBD2 (7 bases). Deletions cut 2 bases from V and 1 base from J, with 13 bases between. The CDR3 totals 16 residues. From germline, CDR1 is SGHTA and CDR2 FQGTGA. CDR3 DNA sequence: TGTGCCAGCAGCTTACAGGGGCTAGCGGGCACAGATACGCAGTATTTT. It translates to CASSLQGLAGTDTQYF.

This chain uses TRBV6-1 with TRBJ1-2; D gene unclear. The CDR3 spans 12 residues. Germline CDR1 is MNHNS and CDR2 is SASEGT. Trimming removed 3 bases from V and 2 bases from J, with 4 bases in between. The CDR3 DNA reads as TGTGCCAGCAGTGAGTGGAACTATGGCTACACCTTC. Protein sequence: CASSEWNYGYTF.

A remark on this clone: Mismatch with germline at one junction end may stem from a read error. The chain is built from TRBV7-7 and TRBJ2-2; no definite D call. CDR1 SSHAT and CDR2 FNYEAQ come from the germline V gene (reference sequence). The CDR3 length is 13 residues. CDR3 sequence: CASSLYSNGELFF. The CDR3 region has the DNA TGTGCTAGCAGCTTATATTCGAACGGGGAGCTGTTTTTT.

This clone was picked up one time. The J gene is TRBJ1-2, the V gene TRBV27, with 10 bases identical to TRBD1. The length of the CDR3 is 15 residues. The ends lost 3 bases at V and 3 bases at J; junction bases unmatched: 4. CDR1 is MNHEY, CDR2 SMNVEV, per germline (reference sequence). The DNA of the CDR3 is TGTGCCAGCAGTTTTGGACAGGGGGGGGACTATGGCTACACCTTC. This gives the protein CASSFGQGGDYGYTF.

The CDR3 DNA reads as TGTGCCAGCAGCTTAGCGCTAGCGGGGAGCACAGATACGCAGTATTTT. Its translation: CASSLALAGSTDTQYF. The V gene is TRBV7-9, the J gene TRBJ2-3, with TRBD2 matching 9 bases. Germline V gene sequence: CDR1 SEHNR, CDR2 FQNEAQ (reference sequence). The J segment lost 0 bases and the V segment lost 0 bases, leaving 1 base of the junction unmatched. This CDR3 comprises 16 residues.

This chain connects TRBV13 to TRBJ2-7, with a possible D match to TRBD2 (5 bases). Germline V gene data show CDR1 as PRHDT and CDR2 as FYEKMQ (reference sequence). Between the trimmed V and J ends, which lost 6 bases and 6 bases, there was a span of 9 bases. This CDR3 spans 11 amino acids. CDR3 nucleotides: TGTGCCAGCAGTCTCCGGGGCGAGCAGTACTTC. Protein product: CASSLRGEQYF.